The T cell receptor beta chain under discussion was sequenced for a study of T cell responses to AZD1222 COVID-19 vaccine. Repertoires were generated with immunoSEQ multiplex PCR, while TCRdb's copy carries only in-frame clones and drops some. This table has under 150,000 clones, approximately 93% appearing once. General study findings and limits: Donors were chiefly white British, with a greater number of females, and clonal diversity was perhaps underestimated. Baseline testing showed seropositivity in only a handful of AZD1222 recipients.

About this clone: Its specificity is unknown. Germline and junction disagree at one end, which may indicate a read error.

The V gene's germline CDR1 is LGHDT and CDR2 YNNKEL (reference sequence). The length of the CDR3 is 14 residues. The chain recombines TRBV3-1 (or the pseudogene TRBV3-2) with TRBJ2-1; 9 bases agree with TRBD2. This specimen was peripheral blood, taken on day 0 of AZD1222 vaccination. This sequence originates from an adult in good health. The CDR3 is CAGSLAGGPNEQFF. The CDR3, as DNA: TGTGCCGGCAGCCTTGCGGGAGGGCCTAATGAGCAGTTCTTC.